The 30 T cell receptor beta chains given below trace back to one sample, sequenced in a study of blood T cells in healthy people across ages. A second PCR of 7 to 11 cycles used a sample-barcoded 5' primer and a J-beta primer mix. Using its own MiXCR run on the 5' RACE reads, TCRdb lists one record per CDR3 protein. The sample consists of about 1.1 million distinct CDR3 sequences, less than 45% of them appearing once. Sequencing was performed on blood. The receptor set was obtained from a man aged 18 to 29 in good health.

The chain joins TRBV2 to TRBJ2-4; D gene unclear. CDR1 is SNHLY and CDR2 is FYNNEI in the germline V gene. The CDR3 is 15 amino acids. Trimming shortened V by 4 bases and J by 7 bases, and 17 bases separated the two germline ends. The CDR3 region is CASSALDAAENIQYF. As DNA, the CDR3 is TGTGCCAGCAGTGCCCTAGATGCGGCAGAGAACATTCAGTACTTC.

The chain combines TRBV7-2 with TRBJ2-5, with D possibly matching TRBD2 (5 bases). The CDR3 extends over 12 amino acids. Trimming removed 3 bases at V and 11 bases at J, with 13 bases between. Germline V gene data show CDR1 as SGHTA and CDR2 as FQGNSA. The CDR3 bases are TGTGCCAGCAGCTTTGGGTCCTGGGAGCAGTACTTC. Translating it yields CASSFGSWEQYF.

The chain has TRBV20-1 and TRBJ1-1, with 9 bases identical to TRBD1. The CDR3 sequence is 17 residues long. Trimming cost V 5 bases and J 5 bases; bases outside gene matches: 18. The germline V gene encodes CDR1 DFQATT and CDR2 SNEGSKA (reference sequence). CDR3 coding DNA: TGCAGTGCTCCCGCTACAGGGGGCCCGGGCGTAGGTACTGAAGCTTTCTTT. Translated, it gives CSAPATGGPGVGTEAFF.

The CDR3 nucleotides read TGTGCCAGCAGCCATTGTGCCAGCGGGAATAGCACAGATACGCAGTATTTT. Translated, it gives CASSHCASGNSTDTQYF. This chain uses TRBV3-1 with TRBJ2-3, with TRBD2 matching 7 bases. Trimming cost V 3 bases and J 0 bases; bases outside gene matches: 9. The length of the CDR3 is 17 residues. The germline V gene encodes CDR1 LGHDT and CDR2 YNNKEL (reference sequence).

This clonotype was detected only a few times. The chain couples TRBV27 to TRBJ2-3; D is perhaps TRBD2 (6 bases). Trimming left V 2 bases short and J 0 bases short, with 12 bases between. CDR1 and CDR2 from the germline V gene are MNHEY and SMNVEV (reference sequence). This CDR3 is built from 16 residues. CDR3 nucleotide sequence: TGTGCCAGCAGTTTACACCGGGAGCCTAGCACAGATACGCAGTATTTT. Protein product: CASSLHREPSTDTQYF.

J is TRBJ1-1 and V is TRBV10-3; tentative D call: TRBD1 (5 bases). The CDR3 is made up of 13 amino acids. Trimming left V 6 bases short and J 1 base short, with 9 bases between. Per the germline V gene, CDR1 is ENHRY and CDR2 is SYGVKD. CDR3 residues: CAIRGTGNTEAFF. CDR3 DNA sequence: TGTGCCATCAGGGGGACGGGGAACACTGAAGCTTTCTTT.

There are many counts of this clonotype. The CDR3 sequence is CASSEWGQGVTEAFF. CDR3 in DNA: TGTGCCAGCAGTGAATGGGGTCAGGGGGTGACTGAAGCTTTCTTT. The rearrangement uses TRBV25-1 and TRBJ1-1, with 7 bases aligning to TRBD1. With V trimmed by 1 base and J by 5 bases, 7 bases remained unmatched. The CDR3 runs to 15 residues. Germline V gives CDR1 MGHDK, CDR2 SYGVNS.

The J gene is TRBJ2-3, the V gene TRBV12-5, with 7 positions matching TRBD1. V dropped 4 bases and J dropped 4; count of bases not matched to a gene: 5. The length of the CDR3 is 14 residues. CDR1 is LGHNT, CDR2 FRNRAP, per germline. The CDR3 DNA follows: TGTGCTAGTGGTTGGGACAGTTGGGCAGATACGCAGTATTTT. This encodes CASGWDSWADTQYF.

The chain links TRBV7-2 to TRBJ2-1, with a tentative D call TRBD1 (6 bases). This CDR3 has 14 amino acids. The V end was cut by 4 bases, the J end by 6 bases, with 13 bases between. Germline CDR1 reads SGHTA; CDR2 reads FQGNSA. The CDR3 spells CASSSGTGFNEQFF. The DNA of the CDR3 is TGTGCCAGCAGCTCCGGAACAGGGTTCAATGAGCAGTTCTTC.

The chain couples TRBV9 to TRBJ2-2; D remains unclear. V lost 0 bases and J lost 0, with 15 bases in between. The CDR3 is 18 amino acids. Germline V gene data show CDR1 as SGDLS and CDR2 as YYNGEE. CDR3 nucleotide sequence: TGTGCCAGCAGCGTAGCTTACTCGGGCAGCGCGAACACCGGGGAGCTGTTTTTT. This encodes CASSVAYSGSANTGELFF.

V usage is TRBV20-1 and J usage is TRBJ1-5, with a tentative D call TRBD1 (6 bases). The CDR3 has 14 residues. Trimming stripped 1 base from V and 3 bases from J, with 10 bases between. Germline assignment: CDR1 DFQATT and CDR2 SNEGSKA (reference sequence). CDR3 sequence reads: CSARAGTPNQPQHF. The CDR3 nucleotides read TGCAGTGCTAGAGCCGGGACACCCAATCAGCCCCAGCATTTT.

This chain connects TRBV7-2 to TRBJ2-3; D remains unclear. Per germline, CDR1 SGHTA and CDR2 FQGNSA. V lost 5 bases to trimming and J lost 3 bases, with 12 bases between them. The CDR3 contains 14 residues. Here the CDR3 reads CASSVGGETDTQYF. The CDR3 DNA reads TGTGCCAGCAGCGTAGGTGGGGAAACAGATACGCAGTATTTT.

The chain combines TRBV30 with TRBJ1-4, with D perhaps TRBD1 (6 bases). The CDR3 runs to 12 residues. V lost 2 bases and J lost 13, with 14 bases in between. CDR1 GTSNPN and CDR2 SVGIG come from the germline V gene (reference sequence). The CDR3 bases are TGTGCCTGGAGTAGGGGGGGGAATACACTGTTTTTT. It encodes CAWSRGGNTLFF.

This clonotype has ten or more counts. The V gene is TRBV6-6, the J gene TRBJ1-2, with 7 bases that match TRBD1. The junction had 3 bases not matched to a gene; V was cut back by 5 bases and J by 6 bases. Germline V gene sequence: CDR1 MNHNY, CDR2 SVGAGI (reference sequence). The CDR3 length is 12 residues. CDR3 protein: CASSDRVDGYTF. In DNA, the CDR3 is TGTGCCAGCAGTGACAGGGTAGATGGCTACACCTTC.

This clonotype was found a few times. V usage is TRBV20-1 and J usage is TRBJ1-4, with D tentatively TRBD1 (6 bases). Germline lookup yields CDR1 DFQATT and CDR2 SNEGSKA (reference sequence). CDR3 length equals 13 residues. The V and J ends lost 2 bases and 3 bases respectively, with 7 bases between them. CDR3: CSARNRANEKLFF. The CDR3 DNA is TGCAGTGCTAGAAACAGGGCTAATGAAAAACTGTTTTTT.

This clonotype was detected a few times. The V and J genes are TRBV6-1 and TRBJ1-5; the D is unclear. CDR1 and CDR2 from the germline V gene are MNHNS and SASEGT. There are 18 residues in the CDR3. Between the trimmed V and J ends, which lost 4 bases and 0 bases, there was a span of 19 bases. CDR3 in amino acids: CASSGAEGRVDSNQPQHF. Here the CDR3 DNA reads TGTGCCAGCAGTGGAGCGGAAGGACGGGTCGATAGCAATCAGCCCCAGCATTTT.

This chain joins TRBV2 and TRBJ2-5, with 7 bases matching TRBD1. The CDR3 has 14 amino acids. Germline trimming cut 6 bases from V and 4 bases from J; bases unmatched to any gene: 8. Germline V CDR1 and CDR2: SNHLY, FYNNEI. CDR3 DNA: TGTGCCAGCAGGAATCAGGGGGATCGAGAGACCCAGTACTTC. Translated, it gives CASRNQGDRETQYF.

The chain couples TRBV20-1 to TRBJ1-6; possible D gene TRBD1, 6 bases. CDR1 and CDR2 from the germline V gene are DFQATT and SNEGSKA (reference sequence). Trimming took off 6 bases at V and 3 bases at J, with 15 bases between the two ends. This CDR3 has 15 amino acids. CDR3 nucleotides: TGCAGTGCCCGATACAGGGAGGGCTATAATTCACCCCTCCACTTT. Translating gives CSARYREGYNSPLHF.

The genes are TRBV5-1 and TRBJ1-1, with D unresolved. V was trimmed by 1 base and J by 3 bases, leaving 13 bases between them. The CDR3 extends over 15 amino acids. CDR1 SGHRS and CDR2 YFSETQ come from the germline V gene. In DNA form, the CDR3 reads TGCGCCAGCAGCTTGAGCCCACGGGAGGACACTGAAGCTTTCTTT. Its protein is CASSLSPREDTEAFF. The whole variable domain, filled in from reference TRBV5-1 and TRBJ1-1, reads KAGVTQTPRYLIKTRGQQVTLSCSPISGHRSVSWYQQTPGQGLQFLFEYFSETQRNKGNFPGRFSGRQFSNSRSEMNVSTLELGDSALYLCASSLSPREDTEAFFGQGTRLTVV.

V is TRBV2 and J is TRBJ2-7; possibly TRBD1 for D (6 bases). V dropped 2 bases and J dropped 4 bases, with 18 bases sitting between them. This CDR3 is 16 amino acids long. Germline loops: CDR1 SNHLY, CDR2 FYNNEI. The CDR3 reads CASSELGRGSHYEQYF. DNA for the CDR3: TGTGCCAGCAGTGAATTGGGCAGGGGTTCGCATTACGAGCAGTACTTC.

This clonotype turned up a few times. The chain recombines TRBV4-3 with TRBJ1-2, with D possibly TRBD1 on 5 matching bases. The CDR3 covers 15 residues. Germline CDR1 is LGHNA and CDR2 is YSLEER. V was shortened by 3 bases and J by 4 bases, with 15 bases between the two germline ends. CDR3 sequence (DNA): TGCGCCAGCAGCCACCTGATTGGGGGACCCTATGGCTACACCTTC. Translation: CASSHLIGGPYGYTF.

In the case of this clonotype: Germline is not matched at one junction end, which may reflect a read error. The chain links TRBV4-2 to TRBJ2-3; D not certain. This CDR3 spans 13 amino acids. Germline-derived CDR1 and CDR2 are LGHNA and YNFKEQ. This chain's CDR3 is CASSSVSTETQYF. The CDR3 DNA sequence: TGTGCCAGCAGCTCGGTGAGCACAGAGACGCAGTATTTT.

The CDR3 nucleotides read TGTGCCAGCAGCTTTCGGACAGGACGGAACACCGGGGAGCTGTTTTTT. It specifies CASSFRTGRNTGELFF. The chain recombines TRBV3-1 with TRBJ2-2, with 7 nucleotides matching TRBD1. The CDR3 runs to 16 residues. Germline CDR1 LGHDT, CDR2 YNNKEL (reference sequence). V was clipped by 5 bases and J by 1 base; unmatched bases: 7. Using reference TRBV3-1 and TRBJ2-2 for the parts outside the CDR3, the full variable domain is DTAVSQTPKYLVTQMGNDKSIKCEQNLGHDTMYWYKQDSKKFLKIMFSYNNKELIINETVPNRFSPKSPDKAHLNLHINSLELGDSAVYFCASSFRTGRNTGELFFGEGSRLTVL.

The rearrangement uses TRBV5-1 and TRBJ2-4; D might be TRBD2 (6 bases). The germline V gene has CDR1 SGHRS and CDR2 YFSETQ. CDR3 length: 16 residues. The germline V and J ends were trimmed by 3 bases and 5 bases, with 18 bases remaining between them. CDR3 DNA sequence: TGCGCCAGCAGCTCGTACCGGGACTGGAGGGAAAACATTCAGTACTTC. Residues: CASSSYRDWRENIQYF.

This clonotype appeared a few times. V gene TRBV20-1 combines with J gene TRBJ2-4; 12 bases agree with TRBD2. Germline CDR1 is DFQATT and CDR2 is SNEGSKA (reference sequence). The CDR3 runs 18 residues. With 5 bases clipped from V and 0 bases from J, the junction kept 11 bases outside the gene matches. The DNA for the CDR3 is TGCAGTGCTGACCCACGGACTAGCGGGGCGATAGCCAAAAACATTCAGTACTTC. It translates to CSADPRTSGAIAKNIQYF.

Regarding this clonotype: Compared with germline, one end of the junction differs, possibly owing to a read error. V gene TRBV6-6 combines with J gene TRBJ2-5; the D gene is possibly TRBD2 (5 bases). The J call may be incorrect, as the DNA end agrees better with TRBJ2-7. The CDR3 sequence is 14 residues long. CDR1 MNHNY and CDR2 SVGAGI come from the germline V gene (reference sequence). The CDR3 nucleotides read TGTGCCGGCAGTTCCGGACGGGGATCCTACGAGCAGTACTTC. Protein: CAGSSGRGSYEQYF.

The chain has TRBV20-1 and TRBJ1-1, with D tentatively TRBD1 (6 bases). Trimming took 6 bases from V and 4 from J, leaving 21 bases between them. The CDR3 runs to 15 residues. The germline V gene encodes CDR1 DFQATT and CDR2 SNEGSKA (reference sequence). CDR3 protein: CSAWGQGPLCTEAFF. The CDR3 bases are TGCAGTGCCTGGGGGCAGGGGCCCTTGTGCACTGAAGCTTTCTTT.

The rearrangement links TRBV6-2 or TRBV6-3 to TRBJ2-5, with D perhaps being TRBD1 or TRBD2 (5 bases each). The J call may be wrong; the DNA end is better matched by TRBJ2-1. Germline V gene sequence: CDR1 MNHEY, CDR2 SVGEGT. CDR3 size: 14 residues. CDR3 protein: CASREGRPQETQFF. The CDR3 DNA sequence: TGTGCCAGCAGAGAGGGACGGCCCCAAGAGACCCAGTTCTTC.

This clonotype turned up a few times. The rearrangement uses TRBV13 and TRBJ2-1, with D maybe TRBD1 (6 bases). Germline assignment: CDR1 PRHDT and CDR2 FYEKMQ (reference sequence). There are 16 residues in the CDR3. The V end lost 3 bases, the J end lost 1 base, and 13 bases lay between the germline ends. The CDR3 DNA reads TGTGCCAGCAGCTTCCATCCAGGGGAGTCCTACAATGAGCAGTTCTTC. Translating it yields CASSFHPGESYNEQFF. The full variable domain, with the rest looked up from reference TRBV13 and TRBJ2-1, is AAGVIQSPRHLIKEKRETATLKCYPIPRHDTVYWYQQGPGQDPQFLISFYEKMQSDKGSIPDRFSAQQFSDYHSELNMSSLELGDSALYFCASSFHPGESYNEQFFGPGTRLTVL.

This clonotype was detected ten times or more. The chain joins TRBV5-1 to TRBJ2-3; perhaps TRBD2 as D (6 bases). Trimming pared 1 base from V and 3 bases from J, leaving 9 bases between. From germline, CDR1 is SGHRS and CDR2 YFSETQ. The CDR3 totals 14 residues. CDR3 in amino acids: CASSLWGETDTQYF. The DNA of the CDR3 is TGCGCCAGCAGCTTGTGGGGGGAAACAGATACGCAGTATTTT.